The present TCR beta chain was sequenced within a study of vaccination effects on CD4 cells after COVID-19. There are 12 residues in the CDR3. V was trimmed by 0 bases and J by 9 bases, leaving 8 bases between them. The germline V gene encodes CDR1 MGHRA and CDR2 YSYEKL. Data came from immunoSEQ multiplex PCR; TCRdb stores just in-frame clones and leaves some out. The data contain about 24,000 clones, approximately 80% of them seen just once; the ten biggest clones take up around 6%. This clone has more than one count but fewer than ten. The antigen remains unidentified. Expansion of antigen-specific CD4+ T cells with viral peptide pools was carried out by the ViraFEST assay before sequencing. A roughly ten-day culture period preceded the isolation of CD4+ T cells. Participants were given two doses of BNT162b2 or mRNA-1273 vaccine.

This chain connects TRBV4-1 to TRBJ1-2; D is undetermined. The sequencing here drew on CD4+ T cells from PBMCs cultured with SARS-CoV-2 spike peptides, taken after COVID-19 vaccination. The sequence was collected from a human donor who received a COVID-19 vaccine. Some clones in this sample may be carry-over from other donors' samples. Written as DNA, the CDR3 is TGCGCCAGCAGCCAAGACAGGTTTCGCTACACCTTC. Amino acid sequence: CASSQDRFRYTF.